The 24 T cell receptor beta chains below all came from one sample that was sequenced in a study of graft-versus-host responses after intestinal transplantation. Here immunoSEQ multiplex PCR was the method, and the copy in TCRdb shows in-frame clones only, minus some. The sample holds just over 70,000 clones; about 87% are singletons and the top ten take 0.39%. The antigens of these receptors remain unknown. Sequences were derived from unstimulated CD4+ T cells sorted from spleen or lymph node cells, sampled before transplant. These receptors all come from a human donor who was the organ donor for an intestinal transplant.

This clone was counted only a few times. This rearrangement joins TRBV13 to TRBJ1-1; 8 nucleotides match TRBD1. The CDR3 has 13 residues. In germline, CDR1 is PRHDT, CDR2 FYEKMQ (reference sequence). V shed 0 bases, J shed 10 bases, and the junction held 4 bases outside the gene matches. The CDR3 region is CASSLGRQGRAFF. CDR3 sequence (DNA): TGTGCCAGCAGCTTAGGCCGACAGGGGAGAGCTTTCTTT.

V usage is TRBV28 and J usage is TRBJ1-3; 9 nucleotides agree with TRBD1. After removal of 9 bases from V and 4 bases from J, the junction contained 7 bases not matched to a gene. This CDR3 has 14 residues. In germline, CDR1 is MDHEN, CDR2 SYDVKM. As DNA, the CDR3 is TGTGCCAGTAGGACAGGGGCGGGGGGAAACACCATATATTTT. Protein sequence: CASRTGAGGNTIYF. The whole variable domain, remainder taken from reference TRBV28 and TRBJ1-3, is DVKVTQSSRYLVKRTGEKVFLECVQDMDHENMFWYRQDPGLGLRLIYFSYDVKMKEKGDIPEGYSVSREKKERFSLILESASTNQTSMYLCASRTGAGGNTIYFGEGSWLTVV.

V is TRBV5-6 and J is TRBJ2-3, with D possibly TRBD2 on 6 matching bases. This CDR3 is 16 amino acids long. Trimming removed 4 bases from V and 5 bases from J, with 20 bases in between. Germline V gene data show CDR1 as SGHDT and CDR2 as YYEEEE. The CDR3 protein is CASSAPTGGGRDTQYF. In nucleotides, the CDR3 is TGTGCCAGCAGCGCCCCCACCGGGGGTGGGAGAGATACGCAGTATTTT. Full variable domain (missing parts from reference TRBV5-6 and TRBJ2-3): DAGVTQSPTHLIKTRGQQVTLRCSPKSGHDTVSWYQQALGQGPQFIFQYYEEEERQRGNFPDRFSGHQFPNYSSELNVNALLLGDSALYLCASSAPTGGGRDTQYFGPGTRLTVL.

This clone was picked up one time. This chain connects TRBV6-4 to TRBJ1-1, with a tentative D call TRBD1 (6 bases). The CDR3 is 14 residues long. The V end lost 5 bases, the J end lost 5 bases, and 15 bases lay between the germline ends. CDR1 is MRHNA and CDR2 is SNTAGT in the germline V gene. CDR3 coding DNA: TGTGCCAGCAGTCCCACACAGGGTAATACTGAAGCTTTCTTT. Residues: CASSPTQGNTEAFF.

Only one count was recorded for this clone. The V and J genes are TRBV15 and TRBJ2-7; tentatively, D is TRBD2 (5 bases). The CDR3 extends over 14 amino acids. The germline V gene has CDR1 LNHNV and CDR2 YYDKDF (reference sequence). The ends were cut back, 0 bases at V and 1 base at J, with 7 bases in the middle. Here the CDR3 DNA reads TGTGCCACCAGCAGAGATCGGAGGTCCTACGAGCAGTACGTC. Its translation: CATSRDRRSYEQYV.

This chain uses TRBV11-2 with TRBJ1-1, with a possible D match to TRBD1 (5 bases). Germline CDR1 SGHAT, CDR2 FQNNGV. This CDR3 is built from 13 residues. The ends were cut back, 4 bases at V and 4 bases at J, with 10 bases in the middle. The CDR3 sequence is CASSWYGGTEAFF. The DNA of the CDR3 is TGTGCCAGCAGCTGGTACGGGGGCACTGAAGCTTTCTTT.

The CDR3: CASSPYLRGEGGYTF. Written as DNA, the CDR3 is TGTGCCAGCAGTCCCTACCTTCGTGGGGAGGGTGGCTACACCTTC. V is TRBV2 and J is TRBJ1-2; D not certain. V was trimmed by 5 bases and J by 7 bases, leaving 20 bases between them. The CDR3 consists of 15 residues. Per germline, CDR1 SNHLY and CDR2 FYNNEI.

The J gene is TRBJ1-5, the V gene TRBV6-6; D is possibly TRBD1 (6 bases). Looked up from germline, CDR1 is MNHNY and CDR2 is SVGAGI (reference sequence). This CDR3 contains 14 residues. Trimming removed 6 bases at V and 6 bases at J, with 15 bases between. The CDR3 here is CASRDSPTGQPQHF. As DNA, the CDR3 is TGTGCCAGCAGGGACAGCCCGACCGGTCAGCCCCAGCATTTT.

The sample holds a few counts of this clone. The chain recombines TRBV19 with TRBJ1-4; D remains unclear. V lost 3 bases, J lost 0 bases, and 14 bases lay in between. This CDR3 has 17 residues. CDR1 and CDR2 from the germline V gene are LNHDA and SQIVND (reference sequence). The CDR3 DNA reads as TGTGCCAGTAGTATTTCGGGGAGTGGTGCAACTAATGAAAAACTGTTTTTT. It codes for CASSISGSGATNEKLFF.

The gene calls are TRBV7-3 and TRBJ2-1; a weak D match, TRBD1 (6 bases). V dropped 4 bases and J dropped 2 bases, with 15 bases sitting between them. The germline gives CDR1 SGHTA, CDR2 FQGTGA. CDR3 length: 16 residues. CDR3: CASSSIRDTAYNEQFF. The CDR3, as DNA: TGTGCCAGCAGCTCGATCCGGGACACTGCCTACAATGAGCAGTTCTTC.

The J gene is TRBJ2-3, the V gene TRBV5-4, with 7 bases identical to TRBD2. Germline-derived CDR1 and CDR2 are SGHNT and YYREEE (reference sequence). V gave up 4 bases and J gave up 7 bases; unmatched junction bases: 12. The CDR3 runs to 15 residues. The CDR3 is CASSIGGDRRNTQYF. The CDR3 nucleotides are TGTGCCAGCAGCATTGGGGGGGACCGACGGAATACGCAGTATTTT.

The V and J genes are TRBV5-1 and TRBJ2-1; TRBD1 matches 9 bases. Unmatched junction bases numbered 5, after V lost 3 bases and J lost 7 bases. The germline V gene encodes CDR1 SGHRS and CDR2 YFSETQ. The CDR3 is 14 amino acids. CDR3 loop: CASSSGTGKNEQFF. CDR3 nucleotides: TGCGCCAGCAGCTCCGGGACAGGGAAGAATGAGCAGTTCTTC.

CDR3 region: CASSLGLAGGHRDTQYF. CDR3 sequence (DNA): TGTGCCAGCAGCCTAGGACTAGCGGGGGGGCACAGAGATACGCAGTATTTT. V usage is TRBV5-4 and J usage is TRBJ2-3, with 15 bases fitting TRBD2. Trimming at V came to 4 bases and at J to 5 bases, leaving 8 bases not matched to a gene. The CDR3 spans 17 residues. Per germline, CDR1 SGHNT and CDR2 YYREEE (reference sequence).

CDR3 in DNA: TGTGCCAGCAGCTTGGCAGGGAAGGCCTACGAGCAGTACGTC. Protein sequence: CASSLAGKAYEQYV. This chain links TRBV11-2 with TRBJ2-7; D is perhaps TRBD1 (5 bases). This CDR3 has 14 residues. V was shortened by 3 bases and J by 2 bases, with 11 bases between the two germline ends. The germline V gene has CDR1 SGHAT and CDR2 FQNNGV.

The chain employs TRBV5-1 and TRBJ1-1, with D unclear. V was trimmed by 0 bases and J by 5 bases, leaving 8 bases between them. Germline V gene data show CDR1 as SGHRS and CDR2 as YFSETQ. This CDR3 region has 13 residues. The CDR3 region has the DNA TGCGCCAGCAGCTTGGAAACAATAACTGAAGCTTTCTTT. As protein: CASSLETITEAFF.

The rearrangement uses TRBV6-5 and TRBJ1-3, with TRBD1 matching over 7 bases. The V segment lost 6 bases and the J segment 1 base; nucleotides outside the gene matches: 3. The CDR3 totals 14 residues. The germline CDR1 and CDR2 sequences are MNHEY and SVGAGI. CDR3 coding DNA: TGTGCCAGCAGAAAACAGGGGTCTGGAAACACCATATATTTT. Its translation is CASRKQGSGNTIYF.

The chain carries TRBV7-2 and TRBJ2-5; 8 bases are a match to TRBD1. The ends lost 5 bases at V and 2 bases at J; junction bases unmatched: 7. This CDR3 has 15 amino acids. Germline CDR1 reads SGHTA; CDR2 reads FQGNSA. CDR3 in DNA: TGTGCCAGCAGCGACACAGGGGGTAGACAAGAGACCCAGTACTTC. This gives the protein CASSDTGGRQETQYF.

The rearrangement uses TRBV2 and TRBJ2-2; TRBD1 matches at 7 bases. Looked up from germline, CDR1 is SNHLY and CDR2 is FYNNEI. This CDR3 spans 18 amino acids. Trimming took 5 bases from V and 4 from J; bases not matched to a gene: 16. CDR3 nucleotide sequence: TGTGCCAGCAGTAAGATTAATAACAGGGGACCTCGCACCGGGGAGCTGTTTTTT. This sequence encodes CASSKINNRGPRTGELFF. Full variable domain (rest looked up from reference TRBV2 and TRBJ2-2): EPEVTQTPSHQVTQMGQEVILRCVPISNHLYFYWYRQILGQKVEFLVSFYNNEISEKSEIFDDQFSVERPDGSNFTLKIRSTKLEDSAMYFCASSKINNRGPRTGELFFGEGSRLTVL.

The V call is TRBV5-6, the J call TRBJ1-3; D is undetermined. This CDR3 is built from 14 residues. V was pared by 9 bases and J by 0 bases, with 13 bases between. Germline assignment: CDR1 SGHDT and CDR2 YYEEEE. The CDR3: CATWELHSGNTIYF. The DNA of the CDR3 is TGTGCCACATGGGAGCTTCACTCTGGAAACACCATATATTTT.

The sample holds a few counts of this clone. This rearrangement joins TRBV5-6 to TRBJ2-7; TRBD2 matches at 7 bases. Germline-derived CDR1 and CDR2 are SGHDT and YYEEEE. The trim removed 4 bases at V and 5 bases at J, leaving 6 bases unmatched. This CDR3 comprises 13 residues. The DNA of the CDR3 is TGTGCCAGCAGCGGGAGGGGCTCTCACGAGCAGTACGTC. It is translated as CASSGRGSHEQYV.

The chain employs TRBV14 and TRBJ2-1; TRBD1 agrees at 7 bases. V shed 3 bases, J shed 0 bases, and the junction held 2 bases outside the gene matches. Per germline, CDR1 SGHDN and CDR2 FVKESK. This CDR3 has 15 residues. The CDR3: CASSHWDSSYNEQFF. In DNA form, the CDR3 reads TGTGCCAGCAGCCATTGGGACAGCTCCTACAATGAGCAGTTCTTC.

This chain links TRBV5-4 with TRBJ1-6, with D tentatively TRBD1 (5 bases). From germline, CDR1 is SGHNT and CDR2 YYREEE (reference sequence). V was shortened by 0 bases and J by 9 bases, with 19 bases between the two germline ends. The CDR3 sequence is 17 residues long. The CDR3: CASSLGRGGGKGSPLHF. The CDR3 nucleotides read TGTGCCAGCAGCTTGGGGAGAGGTGGGGGGAAGGGTTCACCCCTCCACTTT.

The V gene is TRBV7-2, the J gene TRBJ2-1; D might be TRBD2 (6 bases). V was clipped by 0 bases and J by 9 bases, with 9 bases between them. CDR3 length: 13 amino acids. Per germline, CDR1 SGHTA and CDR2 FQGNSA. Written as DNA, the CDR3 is TGTGCCAGCAGCTTAGCGTCCGGGGGTGAGCAGTTCTTC. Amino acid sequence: CASSLASGGEQFF. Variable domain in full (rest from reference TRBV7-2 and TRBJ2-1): GAGVSQSPSNKVTEKGKDVELRCDPISGHTALYWYRQSLGQGLEFLIYFQGNSAPDKSGLPSDRFSAERTGGSVSTLTIQRTQQEDSAVYLCASSLASGGEQFFGPGTRLTVL.

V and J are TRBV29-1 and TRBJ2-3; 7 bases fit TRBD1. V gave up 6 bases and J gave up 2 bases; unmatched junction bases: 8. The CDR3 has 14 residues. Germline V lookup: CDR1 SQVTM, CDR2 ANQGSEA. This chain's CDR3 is CSVHTGDNTDTQYF. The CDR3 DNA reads TGCAGCGTGCACACAGGGGATAACACAGATACGCAGTATTTT.